The present T cell receptor (beta chain) was sequenced within a study of CD8 T cells in ankylosing spondylitis. Whole-study findings and limits: In ankylosing spondylitis patients, matched synovial fluid reportedly showed significant enrichment of disease-linked clones. Past research had described some motif variants in reactive arthritis synovial fluid and blood. Blood of patients with ankylosing spondylitis appeared to be characterized by a TCR beta motif of about 8 highly homologous variants.

TCRdb analysed the 5' RACE reads with MiXCR anew, one entry per CDR3 protein. This table holds roughly 670,000 distinct CDR3 sequences, around 20% found once. In this sample, this clonotype turned up a few times. What it recognizes is unknown. There are 15 residues in the CDR3. Trimming left V 1 base short and J 0 bases short, with 7 bases between. CDR1 is MNHEY and CDR2 is SVGAGI in the germline V gene. This sequence joins TRBV6-5 and TRBJ2-1; D gene uncertain. The sequencing sample was made of blood, either unsorted or a sorted T cell fraction (not recorded which). This receptor was taken from a male donor with ankylosing spondylitis. This CDR3 reads CASSYFSSSYNEQFF. The CDR3 nucleotides read TGTGCCAGCAGTTACTTCTCGAGCTCCTACAATGAGCAGTTCTTC.